This entry lists 3 T cell receptor beta chains sequenced from one sample in a study of human T cells and chemical hapten exposure. TCRdb analysed the RACE reads with MiXCR anew, one entry per CDR3 protein. The data show tens of thousands of distinct CDR3 sequences, 10% to 15% seen once. Time point of the sample: patch test 1, 2 weeks after DPC sensitization. The treatment: therapeutic diphenylcyclopropenone sensitization with weekly scalp DPC. The sequencing here drew on whole blood, taken in connection with sensitization to the hapten diphenylcyclopropenone (DPC). The source is a woman aged 55-75 years with alopecia areata. Some clones in this sample may be carry-over from other donors' samples.

This clonotype appeared many times. The chain combines TRBV10-3 with TRBJ1-4; tentative D call: TRBD1 (5 bases). The V end lost 0 bases, the J end lost 8 bases, and 13 bases lay between the germline ends. Germline assignment: CDR1 ENHRY and CDR2 SYGVKD. The CDR3 extends over 15 amino acids. The CDR3 coding sequence is TGTGCCATCAGTGAGTCGGGGAGGGGCGGAGAAAAACTGTTTTTT. It is translated as CAISESGRGGEKLFF.

The chain joins TRBV5-1 to TRBJ2-6; D is unclear. Germline lookup yields CDR1 SGHRS and CDR2 YFSETQ. There are 14 residues in the CDR3. V was shortened by 4 bases and J by 2 bases, with 7 bases between the two germline ends. CDR3 sequence reads: CASSQNTGANVLTF. CDR3 DNA sequence: TGCGCCAGCAGCCAAAACACTGGGGCCAACGTCCTGACTTTC.

This clonotype was counted ten times or more. V is TRBV5-1 and J is TRBJ2-5; 9 bases agree with TRBD1. The CDR3 spans 16 residues. After removal of 5 bases from V and 2 bases from J, the junction contained 10 bases not matched to a gene. Germline assignment: CDR1 SGHRS and CDR2 YFSETQ. The CDR3 sequence: CASRSRTGAKQETQYF. The CDR3 region has the DNA TGCGCCAGCAGGAGTCGGACAGGGGCAAAACAAGAGACCCAGTACTTC.